The clone carrying this TCR beta chain was picked up a small number of times. These data are taken from a study of identical twins. Each CDR3 protein gets one entry after TCRdb re-called the 5' RACE reads with MiXCR. The sample holds 300,000 to 350,000 distinct CDR3 sequences; approximately 13% are singletons and the top ten take 7.2%. CDR1 is MNHEY, CDR2 SVGEGT, per germline. Trimming stripped 8 bases from V and 0 bases from J, with 14 bases between. CDR3 size: 15 residues. Separately, the same data were catalogued under a study of yellow fever vaccine responses in identical twins.

This clonotype was obtained from a woman between 18 and 29 years old in good health. The sequenced material came from CD8+ T cells sorted from blood. The rearrangement links TRBV6-2 or TRBV6-3 to TRBJ1-5; D is unresolved. CDR3 bases: TGTGCCAGCGGGGAGAGTGGGGATAGCAATCAGCCCCAGCATTTT. Protein product: CASGESGDSNQPQHF.